This T cell receptor beta chain was recovered during a study of T cell changes during pregnancy in multiple sclerosis. Profiled with immunoSEQ multiplex PCR; TCRdb holds only in-frame clones, not every one. This table holds 80,000 to 95,000 clones, about 95% found once. The CDR3 is 16 residues long. V was clipped by 4 bases and J by 7 bases; unmatched bases: 6. Germline lookup yields CDR1 SNHLY and CDR2 FYNNEI. The chain joins TRBV2 to TRBJ2-1; 14 bases align to TRBD2. The material sequenced was peripheral blood, taken in the second trimester of pregnancy. The sequence was obtained from a female donor with multiple sclerosis, enrolled in a pregnancy study. DNA of the CDR3: TGTGCCAGCAGTGGGGGGACTAGCGGGAGAGGAAATGAGCAGTTCTTC. This gives the protein CASSGGTSGRGNEQFF.